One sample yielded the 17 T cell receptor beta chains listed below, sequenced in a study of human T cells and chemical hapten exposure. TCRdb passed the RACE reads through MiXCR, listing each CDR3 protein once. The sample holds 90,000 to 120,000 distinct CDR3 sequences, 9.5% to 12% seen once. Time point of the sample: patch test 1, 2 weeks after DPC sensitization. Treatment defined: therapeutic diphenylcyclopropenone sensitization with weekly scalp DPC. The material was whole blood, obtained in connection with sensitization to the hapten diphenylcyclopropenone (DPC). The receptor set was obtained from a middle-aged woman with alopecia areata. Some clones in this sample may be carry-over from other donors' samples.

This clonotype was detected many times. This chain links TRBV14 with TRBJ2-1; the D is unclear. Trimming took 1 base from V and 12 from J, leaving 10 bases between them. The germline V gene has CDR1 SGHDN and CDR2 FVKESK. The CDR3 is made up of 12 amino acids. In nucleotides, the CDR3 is TGTGCCAGCAGCCAAGTCTCCTCTTGGCAGTTCTTC. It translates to CASSQVSSWQFF. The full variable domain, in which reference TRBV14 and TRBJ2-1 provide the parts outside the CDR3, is EAGVTQFPSHSVIEKGQTVTLRCDPISGHDNLYWYRRVMGKEIKFLLHFVKESKQDESGMPNNRFLAERTGGTYSTLKVQPAELEDSGVYFCASSQVSSWQFFGPGTRLTVL.

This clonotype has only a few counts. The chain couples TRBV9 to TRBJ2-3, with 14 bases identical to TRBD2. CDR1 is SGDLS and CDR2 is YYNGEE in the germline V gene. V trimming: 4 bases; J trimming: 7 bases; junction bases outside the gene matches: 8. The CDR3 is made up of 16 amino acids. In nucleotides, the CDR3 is TGTGCCAGCAGCCCGCCCGGGACTAGCGGGAGAAATACGCAGTATTTT. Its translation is CASSPPGTSGRNTQYF.

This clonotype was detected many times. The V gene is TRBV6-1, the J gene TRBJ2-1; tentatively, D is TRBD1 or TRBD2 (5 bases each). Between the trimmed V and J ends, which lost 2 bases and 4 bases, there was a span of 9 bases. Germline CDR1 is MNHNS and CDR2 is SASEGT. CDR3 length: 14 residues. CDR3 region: CASSERDPYNEQFF. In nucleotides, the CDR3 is TGTGCCAGCAGTGAAAGGGACCCATACAATGAGCAGTTCTTC.

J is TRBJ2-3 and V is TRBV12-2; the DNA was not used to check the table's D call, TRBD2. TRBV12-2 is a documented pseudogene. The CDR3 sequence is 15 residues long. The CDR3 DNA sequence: TGTGCAAGTCCCACGACTAGCAGCCTTCGGGATACGCAGTATTTT. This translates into CASPTTSSLRDTQYF.

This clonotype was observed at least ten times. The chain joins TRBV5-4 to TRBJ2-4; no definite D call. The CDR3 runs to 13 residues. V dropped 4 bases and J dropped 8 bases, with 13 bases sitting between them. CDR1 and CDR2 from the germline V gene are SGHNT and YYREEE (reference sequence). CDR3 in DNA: TGTGCCAGCAGCCCGGAGATCGGCGACATTCAGTACTTC. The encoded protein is CASSPEIGDIQYF.

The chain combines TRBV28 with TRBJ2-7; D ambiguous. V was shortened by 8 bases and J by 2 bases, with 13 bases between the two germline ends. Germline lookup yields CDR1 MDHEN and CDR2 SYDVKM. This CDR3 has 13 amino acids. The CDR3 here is CASFNGTTYEQYF. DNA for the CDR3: TGTGCCAGCTTCAACGGAACAACCTACGAGCAGTACTTC.

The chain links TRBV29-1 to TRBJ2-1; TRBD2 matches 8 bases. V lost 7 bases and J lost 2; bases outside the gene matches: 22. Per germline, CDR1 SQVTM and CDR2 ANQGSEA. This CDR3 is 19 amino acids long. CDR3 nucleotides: TGCAGCGCTGCGTTAGGGGGGCCCGTGGGGACTAGGGCCTACAATGAGCAGTTCTTC. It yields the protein CSAALGGPVGTRAYNEQFF.

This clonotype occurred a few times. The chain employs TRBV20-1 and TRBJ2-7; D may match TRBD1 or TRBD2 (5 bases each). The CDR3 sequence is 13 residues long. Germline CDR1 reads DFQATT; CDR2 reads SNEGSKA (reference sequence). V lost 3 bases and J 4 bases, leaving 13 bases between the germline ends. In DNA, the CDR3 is TGCAGTGCTAGTATCCAGGGACGGTACGAGCAGTACTTC. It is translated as CSASIQGRYEQYF.

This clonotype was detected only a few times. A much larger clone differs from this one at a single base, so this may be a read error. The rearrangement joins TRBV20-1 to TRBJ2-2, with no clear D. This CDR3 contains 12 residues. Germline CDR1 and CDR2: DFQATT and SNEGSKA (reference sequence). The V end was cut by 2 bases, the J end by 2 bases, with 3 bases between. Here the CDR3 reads CSARSNTGELFF. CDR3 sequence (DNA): TGCAGTGCTAGAAGCAACACCGGGGAGCTGTTTTTT.

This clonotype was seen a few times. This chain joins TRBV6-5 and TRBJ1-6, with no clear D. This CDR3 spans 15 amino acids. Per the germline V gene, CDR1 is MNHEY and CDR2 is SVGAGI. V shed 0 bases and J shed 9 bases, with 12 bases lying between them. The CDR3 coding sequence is TGTGCCAGCAGTTACTCGGGCACAACTGGTTCACCCCTCCACTTT. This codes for CASSYSGTTGSPLHF.

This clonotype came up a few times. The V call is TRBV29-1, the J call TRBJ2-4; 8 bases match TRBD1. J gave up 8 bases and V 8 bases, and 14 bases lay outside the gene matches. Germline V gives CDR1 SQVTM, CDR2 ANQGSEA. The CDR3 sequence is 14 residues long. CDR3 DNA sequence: TGCAGCCTAACAACCCCAGGGGGCAGGTACATTCAGTACTTC. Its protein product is CSLTTPGGRYIQYF.

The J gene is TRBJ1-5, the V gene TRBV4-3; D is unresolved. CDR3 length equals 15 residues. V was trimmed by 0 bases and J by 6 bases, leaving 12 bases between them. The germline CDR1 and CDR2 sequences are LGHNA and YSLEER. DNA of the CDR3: TGCGCCAGCAGCCAAGATCAGTCGACGAGTCAGCCCCAGCATTTT. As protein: CASSQDQSTSQPQHF.

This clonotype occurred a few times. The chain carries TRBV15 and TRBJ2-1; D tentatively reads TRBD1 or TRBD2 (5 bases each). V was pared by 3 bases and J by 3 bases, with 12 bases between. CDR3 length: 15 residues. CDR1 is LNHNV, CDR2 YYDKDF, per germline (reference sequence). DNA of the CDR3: TGTGCCACCAGCAGGGATCTTGGGGGCTACAATGAGCAGTTCTTC. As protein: CATSRDLGGYNEQFF.

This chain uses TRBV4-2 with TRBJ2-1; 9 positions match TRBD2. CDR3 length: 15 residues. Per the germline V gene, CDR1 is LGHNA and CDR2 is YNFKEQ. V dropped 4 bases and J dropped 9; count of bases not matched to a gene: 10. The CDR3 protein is CASSLGTSSLSEQFF. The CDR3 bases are TGTGCCAGCAGCCTGGGGACTAGCTCCCTCAGTGAGCAGTTCTTC.

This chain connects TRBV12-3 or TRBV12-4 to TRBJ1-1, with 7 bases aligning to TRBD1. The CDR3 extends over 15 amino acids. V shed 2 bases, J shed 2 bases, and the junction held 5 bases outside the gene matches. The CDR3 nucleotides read TGTGCCAGCAGTTTATCGACAGGGATCAACACTGAAGCTTTCTTT. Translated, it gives CASSLSTGINTEAFF.

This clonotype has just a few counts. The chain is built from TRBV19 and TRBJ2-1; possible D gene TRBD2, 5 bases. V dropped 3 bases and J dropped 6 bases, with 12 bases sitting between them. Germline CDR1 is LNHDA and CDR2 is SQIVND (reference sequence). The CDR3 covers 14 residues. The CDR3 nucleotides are TGTGCCAGTAGTATCAAGGAGGTCCGCAATGAGCAGTTCTTC. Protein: CASSIKEVRNEQFF.

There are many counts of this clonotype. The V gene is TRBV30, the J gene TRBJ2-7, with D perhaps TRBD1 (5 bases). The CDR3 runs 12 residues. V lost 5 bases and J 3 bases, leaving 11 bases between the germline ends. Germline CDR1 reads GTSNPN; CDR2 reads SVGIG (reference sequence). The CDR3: CAWVAGRYEQYF. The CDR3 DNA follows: TGTGCCTGGGTCGCAGGGCGCTACGAGCAGTACTTC.